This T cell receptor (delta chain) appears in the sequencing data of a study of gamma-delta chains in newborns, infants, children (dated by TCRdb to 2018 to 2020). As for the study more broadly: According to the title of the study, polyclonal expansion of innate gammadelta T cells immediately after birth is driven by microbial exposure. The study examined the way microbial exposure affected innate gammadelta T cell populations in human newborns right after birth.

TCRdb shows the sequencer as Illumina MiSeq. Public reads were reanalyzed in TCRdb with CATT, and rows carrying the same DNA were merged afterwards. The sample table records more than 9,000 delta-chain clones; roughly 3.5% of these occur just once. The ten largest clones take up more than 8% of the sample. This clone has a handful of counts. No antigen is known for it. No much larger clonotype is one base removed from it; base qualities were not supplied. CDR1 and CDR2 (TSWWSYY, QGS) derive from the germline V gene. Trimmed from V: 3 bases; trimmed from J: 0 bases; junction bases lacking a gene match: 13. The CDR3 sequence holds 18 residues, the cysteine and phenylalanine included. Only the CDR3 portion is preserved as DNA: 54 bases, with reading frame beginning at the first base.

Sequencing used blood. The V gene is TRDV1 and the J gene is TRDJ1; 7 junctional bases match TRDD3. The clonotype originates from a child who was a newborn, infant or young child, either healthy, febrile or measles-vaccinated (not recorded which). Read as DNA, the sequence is TGTGCTCTTGGGGAGGCCGGAGGGATGGGGGACTACACCGATAAACTCATCTTT. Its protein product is CALGEAGGMGDYTDKLIF.